This TCR beta chain was found in a study of cytomegalovirus exposure and HLA in healthy donors. General study results and limits: A later analysis reportedly found fewer N-insertions in an Asian-associated ancestry cluster than the approximately 670-donor mean. The authors later found most CMV-associated TCR beta chains appeared HLA-restricted. Earlier analysis found most TCR beta V segments productive about 87% or about 30% of the time. A classifier reportedly called cytomegalovirus status with high sensitivity and specificity.

The primer mix had 60 Vbeta and 13 Jbeta primers. Assay used: immunoSEQ multiplex PCR; TCRdb lists only in-frame clones, some missing. The sample has 200,000 or so clones, 75% to 85% seen once. Per the germline V gene, CDR1 is LGHNA and CDR2 is YNFKEQ. This CDR3 region has 16 residues. V gave up 0 bases and J gave up 3 bases, with 11 bases separating them. Concerning this clone: Its antigen is unidentified.

The genes are TRBV4-2 and TRBJ2-2, with TRBD2 as a possible D gene (7 bases). The receptor was isolated from a woman under 30 in good health and CMV-seropositive. The sequencing input was PBMCs. CDR3 loop: CASSQERGLDTGELFF. In nucleotides, the CDR3 is TGTGCCAGCAGCCAAGAGCGGGGGCTTGACACCGGGGAGCTGTTTTTT.